Listed here is a single T cell receptor (beta chain). Antigen unknown. In TCRdb, the 5' RACE reads were re-called with MiXCR into one record per CDR3 protein. Of 1.5 million to 2 million distinct CDR3 sequences in the sample, under 35% were seen once. Trimming left V 1 base short and J 6 bases short, with 10 bases between. The CDR3 length is 14 residues. CDR1 is LGHDT and CDR2 is YNNKEL in the germline V gene (reference sequence). The sample belongs to a study of identical twins. General study findings and limits: Without tracking the same donors, conclusions rested on cross-sectional statistical analysis.

This chain connects TRBV3-1 to TRBJ1-5, with a tentative D call TRBD1 (6 bases). This TCR was sampled from a newborn girl in good health. The sequenced material came from cord blood. In DNA, the CDR3 is TGTGCCAGCAGCCAAGTGGGGGCAGGTCAGCCCCAGCATTTT. Translating gives CASSQVGAGQPQHF.